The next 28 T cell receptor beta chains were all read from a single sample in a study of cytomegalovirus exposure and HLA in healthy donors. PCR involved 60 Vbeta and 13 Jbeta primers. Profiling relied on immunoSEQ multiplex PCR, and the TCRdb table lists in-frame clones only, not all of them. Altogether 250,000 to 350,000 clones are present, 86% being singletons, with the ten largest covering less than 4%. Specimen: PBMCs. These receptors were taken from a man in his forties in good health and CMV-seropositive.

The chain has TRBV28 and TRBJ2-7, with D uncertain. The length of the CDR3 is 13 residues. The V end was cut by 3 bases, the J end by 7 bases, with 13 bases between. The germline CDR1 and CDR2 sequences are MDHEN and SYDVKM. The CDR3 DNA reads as TGTGCCAGCAGTTTTCGCCCGCCCGGGGAGCAGTACTTC. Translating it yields CASSFRPPGEQYF.

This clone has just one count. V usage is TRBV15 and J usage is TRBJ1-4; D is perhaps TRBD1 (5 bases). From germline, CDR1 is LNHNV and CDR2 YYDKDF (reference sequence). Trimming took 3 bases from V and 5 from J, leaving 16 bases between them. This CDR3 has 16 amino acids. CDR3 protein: CATSSGRQTSNEKLFF. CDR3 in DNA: TGTGCCACCAGCAGTGGACGACAGACAAGCAATGAAAAACTGTTTTTT. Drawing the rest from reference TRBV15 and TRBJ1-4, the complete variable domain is DAMVIQNPRYQVTQFGKPVTLSCSQTLNHNVMYWYQQKSSQAPKLLFHYYDKDFNNEADTPDNFQSRRPNTSFCFLDIRSPGLGDTAMYLCATSSGRQTSNEKLFFGSGTQLSVL.

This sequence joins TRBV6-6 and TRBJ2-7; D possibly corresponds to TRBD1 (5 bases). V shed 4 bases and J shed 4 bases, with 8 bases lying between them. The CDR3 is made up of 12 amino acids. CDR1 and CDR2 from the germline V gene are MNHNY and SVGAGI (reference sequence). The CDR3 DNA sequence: TGTGCCAGCAGTTTAGGGGCGTACGAGCAGTACTTC. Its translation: CASSLGAYEQYF.

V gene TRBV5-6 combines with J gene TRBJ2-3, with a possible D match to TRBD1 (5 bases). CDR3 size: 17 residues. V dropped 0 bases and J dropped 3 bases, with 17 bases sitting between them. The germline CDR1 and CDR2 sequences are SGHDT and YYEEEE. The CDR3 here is CASSLDDWGGETDTQYF. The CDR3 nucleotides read TGTGCCAGCAGCTTGGACGATTGGGGCGGTGAGACAGATACGCAGTATTTT.

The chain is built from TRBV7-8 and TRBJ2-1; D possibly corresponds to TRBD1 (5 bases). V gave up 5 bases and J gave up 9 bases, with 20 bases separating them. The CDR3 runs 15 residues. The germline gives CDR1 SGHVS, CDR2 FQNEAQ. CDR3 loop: CASSPLGREGSEQFF. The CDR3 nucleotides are TGTGCCAGCAGCCCCCTCGGCAGGGAAGGCAGTGAGCAGTTCTTC.

The CDR3 DNA is TGCGCCAGCAGCTTGGTTACAGGGTCGGGATTCATGAACACTGAAGCTTTCTTT. It translates to CASSLVTGSGFMNTEAFF. The rearrangement uses TRBV5-1 and TRBJ1-1, with D possibly TRBD1 on 6 matching bases. V was trimmed by 0 bases and J by 0 bases, leaving 18 bases between them. This CDR3 has 18 amino acids. Germline-derived CDR1 and CDR2 are SGHRS and YFSETQ.

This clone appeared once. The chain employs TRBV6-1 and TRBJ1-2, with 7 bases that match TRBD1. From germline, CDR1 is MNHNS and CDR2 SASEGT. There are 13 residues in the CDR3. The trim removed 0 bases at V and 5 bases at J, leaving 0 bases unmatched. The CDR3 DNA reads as TGTGCCAGCAGTGAAGCGACAGGGTATGGCTACACCTTC. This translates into CASSEATGYGYTF.

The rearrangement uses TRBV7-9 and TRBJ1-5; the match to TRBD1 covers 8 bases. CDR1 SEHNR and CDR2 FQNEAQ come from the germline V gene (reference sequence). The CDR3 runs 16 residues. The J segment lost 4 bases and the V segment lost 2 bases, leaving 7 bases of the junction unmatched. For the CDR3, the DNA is TGTGCCAGCAGCTTATGGACAGGGCGGAGAAATCAGCCCCAGCATTTT. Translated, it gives CASSLWTGRRNQPQHF.

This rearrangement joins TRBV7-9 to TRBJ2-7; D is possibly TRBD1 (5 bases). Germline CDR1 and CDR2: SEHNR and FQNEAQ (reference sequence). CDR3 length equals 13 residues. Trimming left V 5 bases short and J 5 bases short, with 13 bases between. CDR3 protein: CASSADNTDEQYF. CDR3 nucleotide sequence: TGTGCCAGCAGCGCGGACAATACGGACGAGCAGTACTTC. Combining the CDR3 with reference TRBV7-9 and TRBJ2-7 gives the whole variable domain DTGVSQNPRHKITKRGQNVTFRCDPISEHNRLYWYRQTLGQGPEFLTYFQNEAQLEKSRLLSDRFSAERPKGSFSTLEIQRTEQGDSAMYLCASSADNTDEQYFGPGTRLTVT.

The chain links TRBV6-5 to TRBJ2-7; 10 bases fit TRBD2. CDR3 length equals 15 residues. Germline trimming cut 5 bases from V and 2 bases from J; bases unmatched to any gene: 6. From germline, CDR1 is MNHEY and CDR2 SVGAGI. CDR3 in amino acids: CASSTTLAGAYEQYF. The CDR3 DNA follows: TGTGCCAGCAGTACCACGCTAGCGGGAGCCTACGAGCAGTACTTC.

The CDR3 nucleotides read TGCAGCGTTGAAACGGGGGAGGGCCGAAGGACAGATACGCAGTATTTT. The encoded protein is CSVETGEGRRTDTQYF. V usage is TRBV29-1 and J usage is TRBJ2-3; TRBD2 matches at 7 bases. V was pared by 2 bases and J by 3 bases, with 11 bases of the junction left unmatched. This CDR3 spans 16 amino acids. Germline V gene lookup returns CDR1 SQVTM and CDR2 ANQGSEA.

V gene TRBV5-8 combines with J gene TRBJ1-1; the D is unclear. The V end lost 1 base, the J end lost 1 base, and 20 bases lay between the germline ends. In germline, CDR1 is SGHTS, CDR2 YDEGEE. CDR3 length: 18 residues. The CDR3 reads CASSLFGELGNGNTEAFF. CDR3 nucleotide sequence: TGTGCCAGCAGCTTGTTCGGGGAGTTGGGGAACGGGAACACTGAAGCTTTCTTT.

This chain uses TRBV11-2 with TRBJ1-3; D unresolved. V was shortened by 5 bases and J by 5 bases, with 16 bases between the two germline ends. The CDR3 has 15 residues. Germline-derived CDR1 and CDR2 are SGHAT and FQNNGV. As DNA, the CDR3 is TGTGCCAGCAGCAAACCAGGCGGAGGCAGAAACACCATATATTTT. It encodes CASSKPGGGRNTIYF.

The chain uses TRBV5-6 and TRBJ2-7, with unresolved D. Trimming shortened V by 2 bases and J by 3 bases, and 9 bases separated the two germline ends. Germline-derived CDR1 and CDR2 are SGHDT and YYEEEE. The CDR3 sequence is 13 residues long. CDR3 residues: CASSFGEDYEQYF. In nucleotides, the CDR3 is TGTGCCAGCAGCTTTGGCGAGGACTACGAGCAGTACTTC.

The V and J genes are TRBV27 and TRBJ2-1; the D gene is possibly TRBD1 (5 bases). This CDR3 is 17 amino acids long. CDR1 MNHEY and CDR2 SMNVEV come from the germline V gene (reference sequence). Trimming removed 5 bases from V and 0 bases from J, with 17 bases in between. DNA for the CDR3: TGTGCCAGCAGTCTTGGACACCTCGCGCCCTCCTACAATGAGCAGTTCTTC. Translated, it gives CASSLGHLAPSYNEQFF.

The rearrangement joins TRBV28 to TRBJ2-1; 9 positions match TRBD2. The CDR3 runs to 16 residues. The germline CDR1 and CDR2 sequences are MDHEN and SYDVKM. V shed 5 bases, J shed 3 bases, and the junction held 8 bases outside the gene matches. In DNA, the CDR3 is TGTGCCAGCAGTACCCCTCTAGCGGGAAGCTACAATGAGCAGTTCTTC. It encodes CASSTPLAGSYNEQFF.

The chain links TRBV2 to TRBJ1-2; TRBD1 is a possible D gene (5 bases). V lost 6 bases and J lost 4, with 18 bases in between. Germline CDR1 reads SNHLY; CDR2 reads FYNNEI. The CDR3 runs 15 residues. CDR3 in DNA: TGTGCCAGCAGGGAGGGGTCAGGGCAGGTCTATGGCTACACCTTC. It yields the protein CASREGSGQVYGYTF.

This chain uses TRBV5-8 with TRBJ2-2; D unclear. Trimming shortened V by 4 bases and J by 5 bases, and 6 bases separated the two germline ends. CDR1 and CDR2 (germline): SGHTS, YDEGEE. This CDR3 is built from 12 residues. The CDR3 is CASSIGTGELFF. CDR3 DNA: TGTGCCAGCAGCATCGGTACCGGGGAGCTGTTTTTT.

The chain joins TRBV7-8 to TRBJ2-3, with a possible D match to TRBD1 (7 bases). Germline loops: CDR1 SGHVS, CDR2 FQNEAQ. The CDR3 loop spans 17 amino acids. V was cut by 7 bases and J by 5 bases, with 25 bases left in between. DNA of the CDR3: TGTGCCAGCACCTCCTTACAGGCAGGGGGGTATGGAGATACGCAGTATTTT. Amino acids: CASTSLQAGGYGDTQYF. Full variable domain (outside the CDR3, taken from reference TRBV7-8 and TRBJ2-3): GAGVSQSPRYKVAKRGQDVALRCDPISGHVSLFWYQQALGQGPEFLTYFQNEAQLDKSGLPSDRFFAERPEGSVSTLKIQRTQQEDSAVYLCASTSLQAGGYGDTQYFGPGTRLTVL.

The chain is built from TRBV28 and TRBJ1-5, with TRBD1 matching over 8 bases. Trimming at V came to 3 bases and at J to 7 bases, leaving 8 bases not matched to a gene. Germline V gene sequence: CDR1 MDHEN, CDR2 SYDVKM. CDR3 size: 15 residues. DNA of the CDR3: TGTGCCAGCAGTTTGGCCGGGACAGGAGGCCAGCCCCAGCATTTT. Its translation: CASSLAGTGGQPQHF. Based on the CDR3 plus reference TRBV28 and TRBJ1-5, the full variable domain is DVKVTQSSRYLVKRTGEKVFLECVQDMDHENMFWYRQDPGLGLRLIYFSYDVKMKEKGDIPEGYSVSREKKERFSLILESASTNQTSMYLCASSLAGTGGQPQHFGDGTRLSIL.

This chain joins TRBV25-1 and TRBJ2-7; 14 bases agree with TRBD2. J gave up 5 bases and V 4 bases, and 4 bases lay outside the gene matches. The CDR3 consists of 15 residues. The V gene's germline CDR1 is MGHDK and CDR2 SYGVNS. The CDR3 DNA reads TGTGCCAGCAGTGCGACTAGCGGGAGGGCCGACGAGCAGTACTTC. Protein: CASSATSGRADEQYF.

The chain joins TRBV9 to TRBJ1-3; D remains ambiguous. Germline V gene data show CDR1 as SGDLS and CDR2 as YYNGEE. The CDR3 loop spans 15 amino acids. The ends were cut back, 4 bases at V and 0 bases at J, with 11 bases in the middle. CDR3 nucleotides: TGTGCCAGCAGCCCCGGAGCCGACTCTGGAAACACCATATATTTT. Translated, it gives CASSPGADSGNTIYF.

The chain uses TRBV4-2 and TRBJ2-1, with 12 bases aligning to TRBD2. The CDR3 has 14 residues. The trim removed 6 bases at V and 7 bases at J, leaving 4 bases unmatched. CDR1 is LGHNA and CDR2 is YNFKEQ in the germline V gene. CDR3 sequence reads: CASSRLAGENEQFF. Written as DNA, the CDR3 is TGTGCCAGCAGTCGACTAGCGGGAGAGAATGAGCAGTTCTTC.

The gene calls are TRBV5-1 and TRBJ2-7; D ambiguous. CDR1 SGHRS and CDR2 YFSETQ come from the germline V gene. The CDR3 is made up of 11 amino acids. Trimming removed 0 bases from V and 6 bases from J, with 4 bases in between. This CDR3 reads CASSLAREQYF. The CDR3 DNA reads TGCGCCAGCAGCTTGGCCCGCGAGCAGTACTTC. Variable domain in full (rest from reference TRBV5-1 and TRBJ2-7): KAGVTQTPRYLIKTRGQQVTLSCSPISGHRSVSWYQQTPGQGLQFLFEYFSETQRNKGNFPGRFSGRQFSNSRSEMNVSTLELGDSALYLCASSLAREQYFGPGTRLTVT.

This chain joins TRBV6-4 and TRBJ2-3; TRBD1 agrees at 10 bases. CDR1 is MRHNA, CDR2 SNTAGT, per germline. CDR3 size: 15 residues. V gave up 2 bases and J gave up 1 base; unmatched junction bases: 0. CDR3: CASSDGQGGTDTQYF. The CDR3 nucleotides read TGTGCCAGCAGTGACGGACAGGGGGGCACAGATACGCAGTATTTT.

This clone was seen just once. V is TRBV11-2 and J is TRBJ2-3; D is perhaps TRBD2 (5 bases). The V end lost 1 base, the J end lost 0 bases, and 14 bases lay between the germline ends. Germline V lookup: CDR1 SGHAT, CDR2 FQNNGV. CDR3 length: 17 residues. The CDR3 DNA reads TGTGCCAGCAGCTTAGGGGTGAGGGTTTTTAGCACAGATACGCAGTATTTT. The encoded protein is CASSLGVRVFSTDTQYF.

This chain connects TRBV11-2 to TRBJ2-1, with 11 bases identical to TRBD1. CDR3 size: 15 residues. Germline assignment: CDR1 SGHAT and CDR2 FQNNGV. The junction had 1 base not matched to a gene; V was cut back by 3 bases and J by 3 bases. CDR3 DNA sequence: TGTGCCAGCAGCTTGGGACAGGGGGTCTACAATGAGCAGTTCTTC. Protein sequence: CASSLGQGVYNEQFF. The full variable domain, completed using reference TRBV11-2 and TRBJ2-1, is EAGVAQSPRYKIIEKRQSVAFWCNPISGHATLYWYQQILGQGPKLLIQFQNNGVVDDSQLPKDRFSAERLKGVDSTLKIQPAKLEDSAVYLCASSLGQGVYNEQFFGPGTRLTVL.

CDR3 protein: CASSLGGEVYQETQYF. CDR3 in DNA: TGCGCCAGCAGCTTGGGGGGGGAGGTATACCAAGAGACCCAGTACTTC. The chain employs TRBV5-1 and TRBJ2-5; D might be TRBD2 (6 bases). This CDR3 has 16 residues. Germline V lookup: CDR1 SGHRS, CDR2 YFSETQ. V was trimmed by 0 bases and J by 0 bases, leaving 12 bases between them.